These 24 T cell receptor beta chains came from one sample sequenced in a study of shared clonotypes between healthy human individuals. The method was immunoSEQ multiplex PCR; TCRdb's version includes in-frame clones alone and lacks a portion of them. Of approximately 700,000 clones listed, around three quarters are singletons. Source material: memory CD4+ T cells sorted from blood. Subset described: CD45RA-negative fraction. The source is a woman under 40 in good health.

The J gene is TRBJ2-5, the V gene TRBV15; D is perhaps TRBD1 (5 bases). Germline V lookup: CDR1 LNHNV, CDR2 YYDKDF (reference sequence). The V end lost 1 base, the J end lost 4 bases, and 13 bases lay between the germline ends. This CDR3 has 15 residues. This CDR3 reads CATSRGGQAGETQYF. CDR3 bases: TGTGCCACCAGCAGAGGGGGCCAGGCCGGAGAGACCCAGTACTTC.

Note on this clone: Other DNA sequences in the sample encode the same CDR3. The gene calls are TRBV5-1 and TRBJ1-4; D is unresolved. The CDR3 consists of 14 residues. Deletions cut 1 base from V and 2 bases from J, with 6 bases between. Germline assignment: CDR1 SGHRS and CDR2 YFSETQ. This CDR3 reads CASSLSSTNEKLFF. The CDR3 nucleotides are TGCGCCAGCAGCTTGTCCAGCACTAATGAAAAACTGTTTTTT. The whole variable domain, filled in from reference TRBV5-1 and TRBJ1-4, reads KAGVTQTPRYLIKTRGQQVTLSCSPISGHRSVSWYQQTPGQGLQFLFEYFSETQRNKGNFPGRFSGRQFSNSRSEMNVSTLELGDSALYLCASSLSSTNEKLFFGSGTQLSVL.

This clone was counted between two and nine times. The V and J genes are TRBV5-8 and TRBJ2-4; no firm D call. Germline CDR1 SGHTS, CDR2 YDEGEE. The CDR3 extends over 15 amino acids. Deletions cut 4 bases from V and 0 bases from J, with 11 bases between. The CDR3 is CASSRIDLAKNIQYF. CDR3 in DNA: TGTGCCAGCAGCCGAATAGACTTAGCCAAAAACATTCAGTACTTC.

This clone has more than one count but fewer than ten. This chain links TRBV28 with TRBJ2-2, with 9 bases aligning to TRBD2. The CDR3 contains 16 residues. J was trimmed by 5 bases and V by 6 bases; bases with no gene match: 10. Germline CDR1 and CDR2: MDHEN and SYDVKM. Here the CDR3 reads CASSNFFLAGTGELFF. The CDR3 bases are TGTGCCAGCAGCAATTTCTTTCTAGCGGGGACCGGGGAGCTGTTTTTT.

This sequence joins TRBV2 and TRBJ1-4, with D unclear. The CDR3 is made up of 15 amino acids. CDR1 is SNHLY, CDR2 FYNNEI, per germline. V lost 6 bases to trimming and J lost 0 bases, with 11 bases between them. CDR3 bases: TGTGCCAGCAGCCCTAACGCTGCAACTAATGAAAAACTGTTTTTT. It yields the protein CASSPNAATNEKLFF.

The sample holds one count of this clone. The V gene is TRBV18, the J gene TRBJ2-2, with 8 bases that match TRBD1. The V and J ends lost 2 bases and 3 bases, in that order; junction bases with no gene match: 8. CDR1 and CDR2 from the germline V gene are KGHSH and LQKENI. The CDR3 is 17 amino acids. DNA for the CDR3: TGTGCCAGCTCACCAACCGGGACAGGAGCTTACACCGGGGAGCTGTTTTTT. Translation: CASSPTGTGAYTGELFF. Full variable domain (rest looked up from reference TRBV18 and TRBJ2-2): NAGVMQNPRHLVRRRGQEARLRCSPMKGHSHVYWYRQLPEEGLKFMVYLQKENIIDESGMPKERFSAEFPKEGPSILRIQQVVRGDSAAYFCASSPTGTGAYTGELFFGEGSRLTVL.

This clone was seen only once. The genes are TRBV5-8 and TRBJ1-2; 7 bases agree with TRBD1. Per the germline V gene, CDR1 is SGHTS and CDR2 is YDEGEE. Unmatched junction bases numbered 11, after V lost 2 bases and J lost 4 bases. This CDR3 region has 16 residues. For the CDR3, the DNA is TGTGCCAGCAGCTTCCGAACACAGGGGAAAGGCTATGGCTACACCTTC. It encodes CASSFRTQGKGYGYTF.

The rearrangement uses TRBV2 and TRBJ2-5, with D unclear. The germline V gene encodes CDR1 SNHLY and CDR2 FYNNEI. This CDR3 is built from 13 residues. V dropped 7 bases and J dropped 2 bases, with 11 bases sitting between them. Here the CDR3 DNA reads TGTGCCAGCAACCGACATCAGCAAGAGACCCAGTACTTC. Translating gives CASNRHQQETQYF.

The chain couples TRBV27 to TRBJ1-3; D is unresolved. This CDR3 region has 17 residues. The V and J ends lost 4 bases and 4 bases respectively, with 20 bases between them. Germline CDR1 MNHEY, CDR2 SMNVEV (reference sequence). CDR3 protein: CASSYLPPAELGNTIYF. The CDR3 bases are TGTGCCAGCAGTTACCTTCCTCCCGCAGAGCTCGGAAACACCATATATTTT.

The chain carries TRBV13 and TRBJ2-1; 14 bases match TRBD2. Germline V gene lookup returns CDR1 PRHDT and CDR2 FYEKMQ (reference sequence). Trimming at V came to 5 bases and at J to 4 bases, leaving 4 bases not matched to a gene. The CDR3 has 16 residues. The CDR3 DNA reads as TGTGCCAGCAGCCAAAGACTAGCGGGAGGGTACAATGAGCAGTTCTTC. Its translation: CASSQRLAGGYNEQFF.

The rearrangement links TRBV18 to TRBJ1-1, with TRBD1 identical over 7 bases. The J segment lost 6 bases and the V segment lost 6 bases, leaving 13 bases of the junction unmatched. The CDR3 runs to 15 residues. CDR1 is KGHSH and CDR2 is LQKENI in the germline V gene. This chain's CDR3 is CASSLIQGVGAEAFF. The CDR3 coding sequence is TGTGCCAGCTCCCTCATTCAGGGGGTAGGCGCTGAAGCTTTCTTT.

J is TRBJ2-5 and V is TRBV29-1; D is ambiguous. The CDR3 runs to 12 residues. Deletions cut 6 bases from V and 3 bases from J, with 11 bases between. Germline V gene lookup returns CDR1 SQVTM and CDR2 ANQGSEA. CDR3 sequence reads: CSVRGSEETQYF. In nucleotides, the CDR3 is TGCAGCGTCCGTGGATCAGAAGAGACCCAGTACTTC.

The chain uses TRBV7-9 and TRBJ1-1; D possibly corresponds to TRBD1 (6 bases). Germline assignment: CDR1 SEHNR and CDR2 FQNEAQ (reference sequence). This CDR3 spans 16 amino acids. V was cut by 2 bases and J by 1 base, with 14 bases left in between. CDR3 region: CASSLWSAGQNTEAFF. The CDR3, as DNA: TGTGCCAGCAGCTTATGGTCCGCGGGACAGAACACTGAAGCTTTCTTT. The variable domain in full, with the rest retrieved from reference TRBV7-9 and TRBJ1-1, is DTGVSQNPRHKITKRGQNVTFRCDPISEHNRLYWYRQTLGQGPEFLTYFQNEAQLEKSRLLSDRFSAERPKGSFSTLEIQRTEQGDSAMYLCASSLWSAGQNTEAFFGQGTRLTVV.

The chain couples TRBV27 to TRBJ1-3; D perhaps matches TRBD1 (5 bases). V dropped 1 base and J dropped 0 bases, with 13 bases sitting between them. Germline values: CDR1 MNHEY, CDR2 SMNVEV (reference sequence). This CDR3 is built from 17 residues. Written as DNA, the CDR3 is TGTGCCAGCAGTTTATTGGAGGGGCCTAGCTCTGGAAACACCATATATTTT. Protein: CASSLLEGPSSGNTIYF.

V usage is TRBV5-4 and J usage is TRBJ1-1; D perhaps matches TRBD1 (6 bases). Germline V gene lookup returns CDR1 SGHNT and CDR2 YYREEE (reference sequence). This CDR3 contains 13 residues. Trimming shortened V by 3 bases and J by 4 bases, and 10 bases separated the two germline ends. CDR3 loop: CASSSGGGTEAFF. As DNA, the CDR3 is TGTGCCAGCAGCTCCGGGGGCGGCACTGAAGCTTTCTTT.

This chain joins TRBV15 and TRBJ1-5, with 7 bases lining up with TRBD1. J gave up 9 bases and V 0 bases, and 8 bases lay outside the gene matches. Germline V gene sequence: CDR1 LNHNV, CDR2 YYDKDF (reference sequence). This CDR3 is 15 amino acids long. CDR3 nucleotide sequence: TGTGCCACCAGCAGAGATAGGAACAGGGGTCGGCCCCAGCATTTT. It codes for CATSRDRNRGRPQHF.

V usage is TRBV7-2 and J usage is TRBJ2-7; TRBD2 aligns across 9 bases. CDR3 length equals 14 residues. CDR1 and CDR2 (germline): SGHTA, FQGNSA. The junction had 8 bases not matched to a gene; V was cut back by 4 bases and J by 7 bases. CDR3 in DNA: TGTGCCAGCAGCTGGGTAGCGGGAGCTGGAGAGCAGTACTTC. Amino acids: CASSWVAGAGEQYF. Drawing the rest from reference TRBV7-2 and TRBJ2-7, the complete variable domain is GAGVSQSPSNKVTEKGKDVELRCDPISGHTALYWYRQSLGQGLEFLIYFQGNSAPDKSGLPSDRFSAERTGGSVSTLTIQRTQQEDSAVYLCASSWVAGAGEQYFGPGTRLTVT.

The chain is built from TRBV6-6 and TRBJ2-5, with 8 bases lining up with TRBD1. Trimming at V came to 5 bases and at J to 6 bases, leaving 11 bases not matched to a gene. Germline lookup yields CDR1 MNHNY and CDR2 SVGAGI (reference sequence). This CDR3 spans 15 amino acids. The CDR3 spells CASSRGQGEEKTQYF. The CDR3 DNA sequence: TGTGCCAGCAGTAGAGGACAGGGCGAGGAAAAGACCCAGTACTTC.

The rearrangement links TRBV2 to TRBJ1-5; D not certain. Between the trimmed V and J ends, which lost 2 bases and 3 bases, there was a span of 8 bases. The CDR3 contains 14 residues. CDR1 is SNHLY and CDR2 is FYNNEI in the germline V gene. The CDR3 sequence: CASSETEPNQPQHF. The CDR3 DNA is TGTGCCAGCAGTGAAACAGAACCCAATCAGCCCCAGCATTTT.

The sample holds a few counts of this clone. The chain is built from TRBV27 and TRBJ1-3; D call uncertain. Per germline, CDR1 MNHEY and CDR2 SMNVEV (reference sequence). The CDR3 is 14 amino acids. The ends were cut back, 3 bases at V and 4 bases at J, with 10 bases in the middle. CDR3 coding DNA: TGTGCCAGCAGTTTGGCGGGGTCCGGAAACACCATATATTTT. Encoded protein: CASSLAGSGNTIYF.

There are a few counts of this clone. This chain joins TRBV7-9 and TRBJ2-2; 7 nucleotides align to TRBD1. This CDR3 is built from 16 residues. V gave up 5 bases and J gave up 2 bases; unmatched junction bases: 8. Germline values: CDR1 SEHNR, CDR2 FQNEAQ (reference sequence). The CDR3 DNA reads as TGTGCCAGCAGCCCTACAGGGGCGGTTAACACCGGGGAGCTGTTTTTT. Its translation is CASSPTGAVNTGELFF.

This clone came up a few times. V and J are TRBV11-2 and TRBJ2-5; TRBD1 aligns across 8 bases. Germline CDR1 SGHAT, CDR2 FQNNGV. V shed 5 bases and J 5 bases; nucleotides not matched to a gene: 10. The CDR3 totals 15 residues. DNA for the CDR3: TGTGCCAGCAGCCTTGACAGGGGTCGTGCGGAGACCCAGTACTTC. Translating it yields CASSLDRGRAETQYF.

The CDR3 nucleotides are TGTGCCAGCAGCGTTGGGGGACTAGGATTAAGAAGCACAGATACGCAGTATTTT. It is translated as CASSVGGLGLRSTDTQYF. This rearrangement joins TRBV9 to TRBJ2-3, with 8 bases aligning to TRBD2. Unmatched junction bases numbered 11, after V lost 2 bases and J lost 0 bases. There are 18 residues in the CDR3. From germline, CDR1 is SGDLS and CDR2 YYNGEE.

V is TRBV29-1 and J is TRBJ2-2; D is possibly TRBD2 (5 bases). CDR1 is SQVTM, CDR2 ANQGSEA, per germline. V was cut by 3 bases and J by 4 bases, with 18 bases left in between. There are 16 residues in the CDR3. In DNA form, the CDR3 reads TGCAGCGTTGAGGGTTATGGGAATCGGGGCACCGGGGAGCTGTTTTTT. Residues: CSVEGYGNRGTGELFF.